Presented here are 31 T cell receptor beta chains from one specimen sequenced in a study of OX40 agonist ivuxolimab in advanced cancers. Libraries were prepared by immunoSEQ multiplex PCR; TCRdb keeps only in-frame clonotypes and omits some of them. This table has roughly 50,000 clones, approximately 86% appearing once. The starting material was CD4+ or CD8+ T cells sorted from blood, obtained in a trial of the OX40 agonist ivuxolimab. The receptor source for this set is an adult with an advanced solid tumor such as melanoma, head and neck, liver or kidney cancer.

This chain joins TRBV5-6 and TRBJ1-1; D possibly corresponds to TRBD1 (6 bases). The CDR3 is made up of 12 amino acids. Germline V CDR1 and CDR2: SGHDT, YYEEEE. Trimming cost V 2 bases and J 11 bases, with 13 bases left between them. The CDR3 DNA sequence: TGTGCCAGCAGCTTCGACAGGTTCCGCGCTTTCTTT. Translating it yields CASSFDRFRAFF.

V and J are TRBV27 and TRBJ1-2; D not resolved. V was clipped by 5 bases and J by 1 base, with 14 bases between them. The CDR3 runs 15 residues. CDR1 and CDR2 from the germline V gene are MNHEY and SMNVEV (reference sequence). CDR3 DNA sequence: TGTGCCAGCAGTCCGAAACCGGTTTTTAACTATGGCTACACCTTC. Its translation: CASSPKPVFNYGYTF.

This chain uses TRBV5-5 with TRBJ2-3, with D tentatively TRBD2 (6 bases). Germline assignment: CDR1 SGHKS and CDR2 YYEKEE (reference sequence). There are 15 residues in the CDR3. V dropped 3 bases and J dropped 3 bases, with 14 bases sitting between them. The CDR3 loop reads CASSWLGGTTDTQYF. CDR3 DNA sequence: TGTGCCAGCAGCTGGCTGGGGGGAACTACAGATACGCAGTATTTT.

The chain links TRBV10-3 to TRBJ2-2, with 9 nucleotides matching TRBD2. Germline CDR1 reads ENHRY; CDR2 reads SYGVKD. The CDR3 is made up of 16 amino acids. V shed 3 bases and J 4 bases; nucleotides not matched to a gene: 6. Here the CDR3 reads CAISELAGAGTGELFF. CDR3 coding DNA: TGTGCCATCAGTGAATTAGCGGGAGCGGGCACCGGGGAGCTGTTTTTT.

The rearrangement links TRBV7-6 to TRBJ2-3; D possibly uses TRBD1 or TRBD2 (5 bases each). V was trimmed by 5 bases and J by 6 bases, leaving 21 bases between them. This CDR3 region has 16 residues. Germline V gives CDR1 SGHVS, CDR2 FNYEAQ. CDR3 amino acids: CASSAGSGALGDTQYF. The CDR3 DNA follows: TGTGCCAGCAGCGCAGGGTCCGGGGCTCTAGGGGATACGCAGTATTTT.

J is TRBJ2-7 and V is TRBV19; TRBD2 is a possible D gene (5 bases). The CDR3 is 14 residues long. The V gene lost 4 bases and the J gene lost 2 bases, with 12 bases spanning the gap. CDR1 is LNHDA, CDR2 SQIVND, per germline (reference sequence). CDR3 sequence: CASSNSGAPYEQYF. In DNA form, the CDR3 reads TGTGCCAGTAGTAACAGCGGAGCCCCCTACGAGCAGTACTTC.

The chain is built from TRBV19 and TRBJ2-6; 9 bases line up with TRBD1. This CDR3 region has 16 residues. Germline CDR1 and CDR2: LNHDA and SQIVND (reference sequence). Trimming at V came to 3 bases and at J to 3 bases, leaving 3 bases not matched to a gene. Here the CDR3 reads CASSIGTGLGANVLTF. The CDR3, as DNA: TGTGCCAGTAGTATCGGGACAGGGCTTGGGGCCAACGTCCTGACTTTC.

The chain links TRBV19 to TRBJ2-7; 10 positions agree with TRBD1. Germline V gene data show CDR1 as LNHDA and CDR2 as SQIVND (reference sequence). The V and J ends lost 7 bases and 2 bases, in that order; junction bases with no gene match: 5. This CDR3 region has 14 residues. The CDR3 loop is CASTTGQGTYEQYF. CDR3 nucleotides: TGTGCCAGTACTACGGGACAGGGGACCTACGAGCAGTACTTC.

This clone turned up a few times. The J gene is TRBJ1-2, the V gene TRBV20-1, with D unclear. The V gene lost 4 bases and the J gene lost 5 bases, with 8 bases spanning the gap. Germline V gives CDR1 DFQATT, CDR2 SNEGSKA (reference sequence). There are 11 residues in the CDR3. CDR3 amino acids: CSATTAYGYTF. The CDR3 nucleotides read TGCAGTGCTACCACAGCTTATGGCTACACCTTC.

The chain links TRBV5-1 to TRBJ2-7; 7 nucleotides agree with TRBD2. This CDR3 has 14 residues. Germline V gene lookup returns CDR1 SGHRS and CDR2 YFSETQ. The V segment lost 5 bases and the J segment 2 bases; nucleotides outside the gene matches: 7. In DNA, the CDR3 is TGCGCCAGCAGACAAGGGACTACGGCCTACGAGCAGTACTTC. Encoded protein: CASRQGTTAYEQYF.

V usage is TRBV7-9 and J usage is TRBJ2-7; 13 bases fit TRBD2. The CDR3 length is 18 residues. V dropped 5 bases and J dropped 0; count of bases not matched to a gene: 10. Germline V lookup: CDR1 SEHNR, CDR2 FQNEAQ (reference sequence). This chain's CDR3 is CASSPPGLAGPSSYEQYF. The CDR3 DNA sequence: TGTGCCAGCAGCCCTCCGGGACTAGCGGGACCGAGCTCCTACGAGCAGTACTTC.

The genes are TRBV6-1 and TRBJ1-2; 7 bases map to TRBD1. Trimming took 2 bases from V and 4 from J; bases not matched to a gene: 1. Germline V gives CDR1 MNHNS, CDR2 SASEGT. The CDR3 sequence is 13 residues long. CDR3 loop: CASSEQGGYGYTF. The CDR3 DNA sequence: TGTGCCAGCAGTGAACAGGGGGGCTATGGCTACACCTTC.

The chain employs TRBV6-1 and TRBJ2-3; D not certain. Germline-derived CDR1 and CDR2 are MNHNS and SASEGT. The CDR3 covers 15 residues. Deletions cut 1 base from V and 1 base from J, with 9 bases between. The CDR3 here is CASSEVRTRTDTQYF. The CDR3 nucleotides are TGTGCCAGCAGTGAAGTTCGGACCCGCACAGATACGCAGTATTTT.

The chain has TRBV19 and TRBJ1-5; D is uncertain. This CDR3 region has 12 residues. Germline V gene lookup returns CDR1 LNHDA and CDR2 SQIVND (reference sequence). The V end lost 5 bases, the J end lost 11 bases, and 13 bases lay between the germline ends. The CDR3 protein is CASSSGLTSQHF. In DNA, the CDR3 is TGTGCCAGTAGTTCAGGTCTTACGTCCCAGCATTTT. Full variable domain (remainder filled in from reference TRBV19 and TRBJ1-5): DGGITQSPKYLFRKEGQNVTLSCEQNLNHDAMYWYRQDPGQGLRLIYYSQIVNDFQKGDIAEGYSVSREKKESFPLTVTSAQKNPTAFYLCASSSGLTSQHFGDGTRLSIL.

A word on this clone: Relative to the germline gene, one junction end is altered; a read error may explain this. The chain couples TRBV6-5 to TRBJ1-1; possible D gene TRBD1, 5 bases. The germline V gene encodes CDR1 MNHEY and CDR2 SVGAGI. The CDR3 consists of 14 residues. The CDR3 reads CASSDSGWWTEAFF. The DNA for the CDR3 is TGTGCCAGCAGTGACTCAGGGTGGTGGACTGAAGCTTTCTTT.

The rearrangement uses TRBV25-1 and TRBJ2-6; tentative D call: TRBD1 (5 bases). Trimming removed 7 bases from V and 4 bases from J, with 11 bases in between. Looked up from germline, CDR1 is MGHDK and CDR2 is SYGVNS. The CDR3 totals 14 residues. DNA for the CDR3: TGTGCCAGCACGGCAGGGTCCGGGGCCAACGTCCTGACTTTC. Protein product: CASTAGSGANVLTF.

With respect to this clone: A junction end diverges from the germline sequence, so it may reflect a read error. The chain carries TRBV2 and TRBJ2-7; 12 bases map to TRBD1. Germline V gene data show CDR1 as SNHLY and CDR2 as FYNNEI. The CDR3 runs 14 residues. The chain's CDR3 is CASSPGTGGVFRNF. Here the CDR3 DNA reads TGTGCCAGCAGCCCCGGGACAGGGGGCGTTTTTCGGAACTTC.

The CDR3 is CASSPVGDGEAFF. CDR3 DNA sequence: TGTGCCAGCAGCCCCGTCGGGGACGGTGAAGCTTTCTTT. This chain uses TRBV11-2 with TRBJ1-1; tentatively, D is TRBD1 (5 bases). Trimming took off 5 bases at V and 7 bases at J, with 14 bases between the two ends. The CDR3 contains 13 residues. Germline assignment: CDR1 SGHAT and CDR2 FQNNGV.

The rearrangement joins TRBV4-1 to TRBJ2-3; 7 nucleotides match TRBD2. Trimming at V came to 5 bases and at J to 0 bases, leaving 8 bases not matched to a gene. The CDR3 contains 16 residues. Per germline, CDR1 MGHRA and CDR2 YSYEKL. CDR3 loop: CASSSPTSLSTDTQYF. The CDR3 region has the DNA TGCGCCAGCAGCTCCCCGACTAGCCTAAGCACAGATACGCAGTATTTT.

The rearrangement joins TRBV5-1 to TRBJ2-2, with TRBD1 identical over 12 bases. With 4 bases clipped from V and 0 bases from J, the junction kept 4 bases outside the gene matches. CDR3 length: 17 residues. Germline CDR1 and CDR2: SGHRS and YFSETQ. CDR3 residues: CASSGGTGGANTGELFF. In DNA form, the CDR3 reads TGCGCCAGCAGCGGTGGGACAGGGGGCGCGAACACCGGGGAGCTGTTTTTT. Full variable domain (outside the CDR3, taken from reference TRBV5-1 and TRBJ2-2): KAGVTQTPRYLIKTRGQQVTLSCSPISGHRSVSWYQQTPGQGLQFLFEYFSETQRNKGNFPGRFSGRQFSNSRSEMNVSTLELGDSALYLCASSGGTGGANTGELFFGEGSRLTVL.

V usage is TRBV23-1 and J usage is TRBJ2-3; possible D gene TRBD2, 6 bases. TRBV23-1 counts as an open reading frame of uncertain function. This CDR3 is 16 amino acids long. With 0 bases removed from V and 0 bases from J, the gap between germline ends came to 10 bases. The CDR3 here is CASSQSPSASTDTQYF. The CDR3 DNA follows: TGCGCCAGCAGTCAATCCCCTAGCGCTAGCACAGATACGCAGTATTTT.

The chain uses TRBV5-5 and TRBJ2-5; maybe TRBD2 (7 bases). Trimming shortened V by 2 bases and J by 3 bases, and 17 bases separated the two germline ends. CDR3 length equals 16 residues. Germline lookup yields CDR1 SGHKS and CDR2 YYEKEE (reference sequence). CDR3 coding DNA: TGTGCCAGCAGCTTCTTCCGGGGGGCGCTGGAAGAGACCCAGTACTTC. Protein sequence: CASSFFRGALEETQYF.

V and J are TRBV2 and TRBJ2-7, with D possibly TRBD1 on 6 matching bases. The CDR3 loop spans 15 amino acids. Germline V lookup: CDR1 SNHLY, CDR2 FYNNEI. V was pared by 5 bases and J by 0 bases, with 14 bases between. The CDR3 coding sequence is TGTGCCAGCAGTTTCGGCGGACAGAGCTCCTACGAGCAGTACTTC. Translated: CASSFGGQSSYEQYF. The full variable domain, completed using reference TRBV2 and TRBJ2-7, is EPEVTQTPSHQVTQMGQEVILRCVPISNHLYFYWYRQILGQKVEFLVSFYNNEISEKSEIFDDQFSVERPDGSNFTLKIRSTKLEDSAMYFCASSFGGQSSYEQYFGPGTRLTVT.

The chain has TRBV19 and TRBJ2-7; TRBD2 matches at 8 bases. CDR1 is LNHDA, CDR2 SQIVND, per germline (reference sequence). The V segment lost 3 bases and the J segment 0 bases; nucleotides outside the gene matches: 4. CDR3 length: 15 amino acids. CDR3 residues: CASSIQRGSSYEQYF. CDR3 coding DNA: TGTGCCAGTAGTATTCAGCGGGGGAGCTCCTACGAGCAGTACTTC.

The chain combines TRBV6-5 with TRBJ1-1; D gene unclear. The germline CDR1 and CDR2 sequences are MNHEY and SVGAGI. V dropped 0 bases and J dropped 6 bases, with 14 bases sitting between them. There are 15 residues in the CDR3. The CDR3 bases are TGTGCCAGCAGTTACTCTTGGTCCGGGAAGGCTGAAGCTTTCTTT. It encodes CASSYSWSGKAEAFF.

The V and J genes are TRBV6-5 and TRBJ1-4, with no clear D. Per germline, CDR1 MNHEY and CDR2 SVGAGI. CDR3 size: 14 residues. Trimming cost V 8 bases and J 2 bases, with 12 bases left between them. CDR3 nucleotides: TGTGCCAGCGCAAGGACGGCGACTAATGAAAAACTGTTTTTT. Translating gives CASARTATNEKLFF.

The chain uses TRBV14 and TRBJ1-4, with TRBD1 matching 9 bases. With V trimmed by 4 bases and J by 15 bases, 12 bases remained unmatched. The CDR3 extends over 14 amino acids. Germline assignment: CDR1 SGHDN and CDR2 FVKESK. The CDR3 sequence: CASSLTTGTGRLFF. CDR3 sequence (DNA): TGTGCCAGCAGCCTCACGACCGGGACAGGGAGGTTGTTTTTT.

CDR3 DNA sequence: TGTGCCAGCAGTTTAAGGGGGACGCTCAATCAGCCCCAGCATTTT. As protein: CASSLRGTLNQPQHF. This chain links TRBV27 with TRBJ1-5; possibly TRBD1 for D (6 bases). The germline V gene has CDR1 MNHEY and CDR2 SMNVEV (reference sequence). The CDR3 has 15 amino acids. Trimming took 2 bases from V and 3 from J, leaving 11 bases between them.

The chain links TRBV19 to TRBJ2-3; 7 bases match TRBD2. The CDR3 has 14 amino acids. The V and J ends lost 3 bases and 3 bases, in that order; junction bases with no gene match: 3. The V gene's germline CDR1 is LNHDA and CDR2 SQIVND (reference sequence). CDR3 nucleotide sequence: TGTGCCAGTAGTATCCAGGGACTAACAGATACGCAGTATTTT. Amino acids: CASSIQGLTDTQYF.

The chain links TRBV19 to TRBJ2-6; D possibly matches TRBD1 or TRBD2 (6 bases each). The CDR3 spans 16 residues. Germline CDR1 reads LNHDA; CDR2 reads SQIVND (reference sequence). V was pared by 7 bases and J by 2 bases, with 15 bases between. CDR3 sequence (DNA): TGTGCCAGTACCCGAGCAGGGGAGGCTGGGGCCAACGTCCTGACTTTC. Translation: CASTRAGEAGANVLTF.

The chain links TRBV19 to TRBJ1-3, with no clear D. The germline V and J ends were trimmed by 7 bases and 0 bases, with 13 bases remaining between them. Per germline, CDR1 LNHDA and CDR2 SQIVND (reference sequence). The CDR3 length is 15 residues. CDR3 amino acids: CASKGSTSSGNTIYF. In DNA form, the CDR3 reads TGTGCCAGTAAGGGATCGACAAGCTCTGGAAACACCATATATTTT.